This TCR beta chain comes out of a study of spatial heterogeneity in lung cancer. Stated time point: blood at routine non-recurrence follow-up after resection. Unsorted samples of tumor, nontumor lung or frozen PBMC had their whole RNA sequenced. The CDR3 covers 15 residues. The V end was cut by 6 bases, the J end by 1 base, with 15 bases between. The germline gives CDR1 LNHDA, CDR2 SQIVND (reference sequence). This clonotype was found many times. From the 5' RACE reads, TCRdb called clonotypes with MiXCR, one entry per CDR3 protein. This table has 9,500 to 12,000 distinct CDR3 sequences, about a fifth appearing once.

This chain connects TRBV19 to TRBJ2-5, with D hard to call. The receptor was derived from a male donor with early-stage non-small cell lung cancer. Material: PBMCs, obtained at follow-up. Here the CDR3 reads CASSPQQWSQETQYF. CDR3 coding DNA: TGTGCCAGTAGCCCCCAACAGTGGAGCCAAGAGACCCAGTACTTC.